This T cell receptor beta chain was identified during a study of blood T cell repertoires in COVID-19. Recruitment covered about 25 US areas and drew participants whose ages spanned about 18 to 100 years. Clones were read by immunoSEQ multiplex PCR, and TCRdb kept only the in-frame ones, dropping some. The table lists about 160,000 clones, less than 85% of them singletons, with around 18% in the top ten. The trim removed 3 bases at V and 1 base at J, leaving 7 bases unmatched. This CDR3 is 16 amino acids long. From germline, CDR1 is LNHDA and CDR2 SQIVND (reference sequence). What was sequenced was PBMCs or T cells enriched from blood (not recorded which). This receptor was taken from a man aged 55 to 70 who had recovered from COVID-19. The J gene is TRBJ2-3, the V gene TRBV19; 7 bases map to TRBD1. CDR3 residues: CASSMDRLGGTDTQYF. The CDR3 nucleotides are TGTGCCAGTAGTATGGACAGGCTGGGGGGCACAGATACGCAGTATTTT.